This T cell receptor (beta chain) was profiled in a study of T cells in Graves' hyperthyroidism and ophthalmopathy. Pregnant or lactating patients were excluded, as were those with uncontrolled infection or other autoimmune disease. Fresh peripheral blood, roughly 10 ml, was the source of the PBMCs. What was amplified from RNA transcripts were TCR beta CDR3 regions. An initial round of RT-PCR targeting the TCR CDR3 relied on the HTBI primer set. Via MiXCR, TCRdb re-called the multiplex PCR reads, giving one row per CDR3 protein. The table includes around 35,000 distinct CDR3 sequences, 40% to 65% detected once. This clonotype was seen ten or more times. What it recognizes is unknown. Study observations and caveats: Blood held most thyroid clonotypes expanded above 0.001 frequency. Onset of ophthalmopathy came a median 6.5 months after the model predicted it.

The CDR3 totals 13 residues. Per the germline V gene, CDR1 is SGHTS and CDR2 is YDEGEE. The V gene lost 4 bases and the J gene lost 7 bases, with 12 bases spanning the gap. The source material was blood. The chain recombines TRBV5-8 with TRBJ2-1; tentative D call: TRBD1 (6 bases). This clonotype originated in a woman in her thirties or forties with Graves' ophthalmopathy. This chain's CDR3 is CASSPGQTNEQFF. In DNA form, the CDR3 reads TGTGCCAGCAGCCCAGGACAGACAAATGAGCAGTTCTTC.